The 26 T cell receptor beta chains below come from one sample, sequenced in a study of T cells in Graves' hyperthyroidism and ophthalmopathy. From RNA transcripts, TCR beta CDR3 regions were amplified. The HTBI primer set served for first-round RT-PCR of the TCR CDR3. TCRdb reanalysed the multiplex PCR reads using MiXCR and keeps one entry per CDR3 protein. The sample holds 200,000 to 250,000 distinct CDR3 sequences, 17% seen once. The sample consisted of blood. The receptor set was obtained from a man aged 50 to 60 with Graves' hyperthyroidism.

This clonotype was recorded many times. V is TRBV20-1 and J is TRBJ2-7; the D gene is possibly TRBD1 (6 bases). The CDR3 covers 13 residues. Germline loops: CDR1 DFQATT, CDR2 SNEGSKA (reference sequence). Trimming pared 6 bases from V and 3 bases from J, leaving 15 bases between. This chain's CDR3 is CSAGAAGRYEQYF. Here the CDR3 DNA reads TGCAGTGCGGGGGCGGCAGGGCGCTACGAGCAGTACTTC.

The chain combines TRBV2 with TRBJ1-1; D is ambiguous. Germline V gene sequence: CDR1 SNHLY, CDR2 FYNNEI. The CDR3 runs to 11 residues. Trimming removed 4 bases at V and 8 bases at J, with 8 bases between. The CDR3 region is CASSVRQEAFF. The CDR3 nucleotides read TGTGCCAGCAGTGTCCGGCAGGAAGCTTTCTTT.

This clonotype was recorded many times. V is TRBV11-2 and J is TRBJ2-1, with D uncertain. The germline V and J ends were trimmed by 0 bases and 0 bases, with 9 bases remaining between them. The CDR3 has 16 amino acids. The germline V gene encodes CDR1 SGHAT and CDR2 FQNNGV. The chain's CDR3 is CASSLDLASSYNEQFF. The CDR3 coding sequence is TGTGCCAGCAGCTTAGATCTTGCGTCCTCCTACAATGAGCAGTTCTTC.

The genes are TRBV5-1 and TRBJ2-3; 7 bases agree with TRBD2. V was pared by 1 base and J by 2 bases, with 4 bases of the junction left unmatched. CDR1 and CDR2 from the germline V gene are SGHRS and YFSETQ. This CDR3 comprises 15 residues. CDR3 sequence reads: CASSLPGGLTDTQYF. Here the CDR3 DNA reads TGCGCCAGCAGCTTGCCGGGAGGCCTCACAGATACGCAGTATTTT.

The J gene is TRBJ2-1, the V gene TRBV11-3, with TRBD2 identical over 11 bases. With 7 bases clipped from V and 0 bases from J, the junction kept 5 bases outside the gene matches. This CDR3 region has 16 residues. Germline V gives CDR1 SGHNT, CDR2 YENEEA. The DNA of the CDR3 is TGTGCCAGCACCCGACTAGCGGGAATCTCCTACAATGAGCAGTTCTTC. Translation gives CASTRLAGISYNEQFF.

This clonotype was picked up a small number of times. The rearrangement joins TRBV20-1 to TRBJ2-7, with a tentative D call TRBD1 (5 bases). V was clipped by 0 bases and J by 7 bases, with 13 bases between them. The germline V gene has CDR1 DFQATT and CDR2 SNEGSKA (reference sequence). The CDR3 is made up of 13 amino acids. CDR3 sequence (DNA): TGCAGTGCTAGAGATTTCGCAGGGTGGGAGCAGTACTTC. It translates to CSARDFAGWEQYF.

This clonotype was observed many times. This rearrangement joins TRBV4-2 to TRBJ2-5; no clear D. This CDR3 comprises 14 residues. Between the trimmed V and J ends, which lost 5 bases and 2 bases, there was a span of 12 bases. Per germline, CDR1 LGHNA and CDR2 YNFKEQ. Written as DNA, the CDR3 is TGTGCCAGCAGCGTACAGCGTGGACAAGAGACCCAGTACTTC. This sequence encodes CASSVQRGQETQYF.

The chain recombines TRBV6-1 with TRBJ2-3; 10 positions agree with TRBD1. This CDR3 region has 16 residues. Trimming cost V 5 bases and J 2 bases; bases outside gene matches: 7. Germline-derived CDR1 and CDR2 are MNHNS and SASEGT. CDR3 in DNA: TGTGCCAGCAGTACCCCGGACAGGGGGAACACAGATACGCAGTATTTT. It translates to CASSTPDRGNTDTQYF.

This clonotype was counted only a few times. The CDR3 DNA reads as TGTGCCAGCAGTGTAGATGGCAGGGCGAACACCGGGGAGCTGTTTTTT. Its translation is CASSVDGRANTGELFF. This chain uses TRBV6-1 with TRBJ2-2, with D possibly being TRBD1 (5 bases). In germline, CDR1 is MNHNS, CDR2 SASEGT. CDR3 size: 16 residues. V was cut by 4 bases and J by 0 bases, with 12 bases left in between.

This rearrangement joins TRBV25-1 to TRBJ2-3; the D is unclear. The germline V and J ends were trimmed by 3 bases and 0 bases, with 7 bases remaining between them. Per germline, CDR1 MGHDK and CDR2 SYGVNS. This CDR3 region has 14 residues. CDR3 amino acids: CASSDPGSTDTQYF. The CDR3 DNA follows: TGTGCCAGCAGTGACCCCGGGAGCACAGATACGCAGTATTTT.

This clonotype was picked up many times. The DNA of the CDR3 is TGTGCCAGCAGCGCCGGGAGGGGACATGAGCAGTTCTTC. Translating it yields CASSAGRGHEQFF. The chain couples TRBV7-9 to TRBJ2-1; 8 nucleotides agree with TRBD2. Per germline, CDR1 SEHNR and CDR2 FQNEAQ (reference sequence). J lost 8 bases, V lost 5 bases, and 5 bases had no gene match. The CDR3 extends over 13 amino acids.

With regard to this clonotype: It may be a read error: a sequence one base away is much more abundant. The V call is TRBV7-2, the J call TRBJ1-6; no definite D call. This CDR3 comprises 14 residues. Germline values: CDR1 SGHTA, CDR2 FQGNSA. The CDR3 reads CASSADGYNSSLHF. In nucleotides, the CDR3 is TGTGCCAGCAGCGCCGACGGATATAATTCATCCCTCCACTTT.

This clonotype turned up a few times. Mismatch with germline at one junction end may stem from a read error. The gene calls are TRBV6-1 and TRBJ2-2; D is uncertain. The CDR3 sequence is 14 residues long. CDR1 is MNHNS and CDR2 is SASEGT in the germline V gene. CDR3 bases: TGTGCCAGCAGCGAAGTACCGGGCACCGGGGAGCTGTTTTTT. Amino acid sequence: CASSEVPGTGELFF.

This clonotype showed up just a few times. J is TRBJ1-4 and V is TRBV4-3; D call uncertain. With 0 bases removed from V and 11 bases from J, the gap between germline ends came to 19 bases. Germline values: CDR1 LGHNA, CDR2 YSLEER. The CDR3 spans 16 residues. The CDR3 sequence: CASSQDMVAAVAKLFF. In nucleotides, the CDR3 is TGCGCCAGCAGCCAAGATATGGTGGCAGCCGTCGCGAAACTGTTTTTT.

The V and J genes are TRBV28 and TRBJ2-7, with D tentatively TRBD1 or TRBD2 (5 bases each). Trimming cost V 2 bases and J 5 bases, with 16 bases left between them. This CDR3 spans 15 amino acids. The germline gives CDR1 MDHEN, CDR2 SYDVKM. CDR3 loop: CASSLHGARRNEQYF. DNA of the CDR3: TGTGCCAGCAGTTTACATGGGGCACGGAGGAACGAGCAGTACTTC.

In its sample, this clonotype was seen a few times. The V gene is TRBV30, the J gene TRBJ2-3; 11 bases map to TRBD2. The germline V gene has CDR1 GTSNPN and CDR2 SVGIG (reference sequence). The CDR3 covers 16 residues. Trimming at V came to 1 base and at J to 3 bases, leaving 6 bases not matched to a gene. The CDR3: CAWSGVAGGATDTQYF. DNA of the CDR3: TGTGCCTGGAGTGGGGTAGCGGGAGGGGCGACAGATACGCAGTATTTT.

This clonotype showed up just a few times. The rearrangement links TRBV12-3 or TRBV12-4 to TRBJ1-3; D not certain. CDR3 length: 16 residues. Between the trimmed V and J ends, which lost 2 bases and 0 bases, there was a span of 11 bases. This chain's CDR3 is CASSLSPPSSGNTIYF. CDR3 nucleotide sequence: TGTGCCAGCAGTTTAAGCCCACCCAGCTCTGGAAACACCATATATTTT.

This clonotype occurred a few times. The genes are TRBV5-1 and TRBJ1-1; D call uncertain. The V and J ends lost 2 bases and 1 base respectively, with 6 bases between them. The germline V gene has CDR1 SGHRS and CDR2 YFSETQ. This CDR3 spans 13 amino acids. The DNA for the CDR3 is TGCGCCAGCAGCTTTGCGGAGAACACTGAAGCTTTCTTT. Protein product: CASSFAENTEAFF.

The sample holds many counts of this clonotype. This rearrangement joins TRBV27 to TRBJ2-4; 9 bases match TRBD2. Germline lookup yields CDR1 MNHEY and CDR2 SMNVEV (reference sequence). V gave up 6 bases and J gave up 10 bases; unmatched junction bases: 10. The CDR3 has 14 amino acids. CDR3 in amino acids: CASSRRTSVGIQYF. Written as DNA, the CDR3 is TGTGCCAGCAGCCGTCGGACTAGCGTGGGGATTCAGTACTTC.

The rearrangement joins TRBV28 to TRBJ1-3, with D possibly matching TRBD1 (6 bases). The germline CDR1 and CDR2 sequences are MDHEN and SYDVKM. V was pared by 6 bases and J by 3 bases, with 15 bases between. The CDR3 runs 15 residues. Written as DNA, the CDR3 is TGTGCCAGCAGAGTACCGGGACAAATTGGAAACACCATATATTTT. Translated, it gives CASRVPGQIGNTIYF.

This clonotype was detected a few times. The chain recombines TRBV20-1 with TRBJ1-5; a weak D match, TRBD1 (6 bases). Deletions cut 7 bases from V and 6 bases from J, with 13 bases between. Germline V gives CDR1 DFQATT, CDR2 SNEGSKA (reference sequence). The CDR3 spans 12 residues. Here the CDR3 reads CSVSTGAQPQHF. For the CDR3, the DNA is TGCAGTGTCTCGACGGGGGCTCAGCCCCAGCATTTT.

This clonotype was counted only a few times. This sequence joins TRBV6-1 and TRBJ2-1; D gene unclear. This CDR3 region has 15 residues. Germline CDR1 is MNHNS and CDR2 is SASEGT. The V end was cut by 1 base, the J end by 7 bases, with 14 bases between. The CDR3 loop reads CASSEVFHEGNEQFF. In DNA, the CDR3 is TGTGCCAGCAGTGAAGTGTTCCATGAAGGGAATGAGCAGTTCTTC.

The rearrangement joins TRBV19 to TRBJ1-5, with TRBD1 as a possible D gene (5 bases). The germline V gene encodes CDR1 LNHDA and CDR2 SQIVND (reference sequence). The CDR3 covers 15 residues. The germline V and J ends were trimmed by 3 bases and 0 bases, with 9 bases remaining between them. CDR3 sequence: CASSMGRYSNQPQHF. The CDR3 DNA sequence: TGTGCCAGTAGTATGGGGCGGTATAGCAATCAGCCCCAGCATTTT.

The CDR3 protein is CASSLEWGGNTEAFF. The CDR3 DNA sequence: TGCGCCAGCAGCTTGGAATGGGGCGGGAACACTGAAGCTTTCTTT. This chain joins TRBV5-1 and TRBJ1-1; TRBD1 might be the D (5 bases). Looked up from germline, CDR1 is SGHRS and CDR2 is YFSETQ. V was trimmed by 0 bases and J by 1 base, leaving 10 bases between them. The CDR3 loop spans 15 amino acids. Full variable domain (remainder filled in from reference TRBV5-1 and TRBJ1-1): KAGVTQTPRYLIKTRGQQVTLSCSPISGHRSVSWYQQTPGQGLQFLFEYFSETQRNKGNFPGRFSGRQFSNSRSEMNVSTLELGDSALYLCASSLEWGGNTEAFFGQGTRLTVV.

Many counts were recorded for this clonotype. The chain links TRBV20-1 to TRBJ1-5; 8 nucleotides agree with TRBD1. Looked up from germline, CDR1 is DFQATT and CDR2 is SNEGSKA (reference sequence). V shed 6 bases and J 3 bases; nucleotides not matched to a gene: 7. The CDR3 consists of 14 residues. The CDR3 loop is CSAATGQDNQPQHF. The DNA for the CDR3 is TGCAGTGCAGCGACGGGACAGGACAATCAGCCCCAGCATTTT.

This clonotype appeared many times. The chain recombines TRBV12-3 or TRBV12-4 with TRBJ2-7; 7 nucleotides agree with TRBD2. Unmatched junction bases numbered 7, after V lost 5 bases and J lost 0 bases. The CDR3 runs 15 residues. Here the CDR3 DNA reads TGTGCCAGCAGTACCAAAGCGGGACGCTCCTACGAGCAGTACTTC. The encoded protein is CASSTKAGRSYEQYF.